The entry that follows covers one T cell receptor (beta chain) sequence. This sample is part of a study of blood T cell repertoires in COVID-19. Study details: The United States, Italy and Spain were the sources of the acute and convalescent COVID-19 samples. Sources were T cells, B-cell-depleted T cells, or PBMCs; the material itself was cDNA or gDNA.

As processed by the authors: Estimation of nucleated cell counts was performed using reference gene primer amplification. The assay was immunoSEQ multiplex PCR, and TCRdb's table has in-frame clones only and misses some. The V and J calls and clone size come from that table; D and trimming were worked out from the DNA. The sample includes fewer than 150,000 clones, 85% to 90% of them seen just once. Germline CDR1 and CDR2: MDHEN and SYDVKM. V was cut by 5 bases and J by 0 bases, with 13 bases left in between. This CDR3 comprises 15 residues. The receptor comes from a woman between 45 and 60 years old with acute or convalescent COVID-19. The V call is TRBV28, the J call TRBJ1-1; a possible D gene is TRBD1 (6 bases). The sample comprised peripheral blood. CDR3 residues: CASSKRGGLNTEAFF. CDR3 in DNA: TGTGCCAGCAGTAAGAGGGGGGGTTTGAACACTGAAGCTTTCTTT.